These T cell receptor beta chains were read from a single sample in a study of graft-versus-host responses after intestinal transplantation. These receptors are not linked to any known antigen. Measured with immunoSEQ multiplex PCR; TCRdb has only the in-frame clones, and not every one. The data hold more than 65,000 clones, with over 75% observed a single time. The sequencing here drew on unstimulated CD4+ T cells sorted from spleen or lymph node cells, taken before transplant. These receptor sequences come from a human donor who was the organ donor for an intestinal transplant. Each CDR3 is given with its conserved first and last residue. The D gene is left open where the match is weak. Size values are once, few and many counts, or a class for expanded clones, and some rows have none.

cdr3_nt cdr3_aa d_call j_call clone_size v_call
TGCGCCAGCAGCTCGGACAGAGGTTTTCTCTATGGCTACACCTTC CASSSDRGFLYGYTF NA TRBJ1-2 NA TRBV5-1
TGTGCCAGCAGTTACTCGGAGCTAAACACTGAAGCTTTCTTT CASSYSELNTEAFF NA TRBJ1-1 few TRBV6-5
TGCGCCAGCAGCCAAGGGGCGCAAGGGACAGGGATACAGCCCCAGCATTTT CASSQGAQGTGIQPQHF TRBD1 TRBJ1-5 NA TRBV4-1
TGTGCCAGCAGCTTCTTTGGAAACACCATATATTTT CASSFFGNTIYF NA TRBJ1-3 NA TRBV7-9
TGCGCCAGTAGCAGGGGGAACACCGGGGAGCTGTTTTTT CASSRGNTGELFF NA TRBJ2-2 NA TRBV5-1
TGCGCCAGCAGCCACCCAGGACAGGGGGCTGGAGGCTACACCTTC CASSHPGQGAGGYTF TRBD1 TRBJ1-2 NA TRBV4-1
TGCGCCAGCAGACGGGACAGGGGGACCGGGGAGCTGTTTTTT CASRRDRGTGELFF TRBD1 TRBJ2-2 NA TRBV4-3
TGTGCCAGCAGCTCCAGTACATACTATGGCTACACCTTC CASSSSTYYGYTF NA TRBJ1-2 NA TRBV5-5
TGTGCCAGCAGTTTCCGACAGGGACTCAATCAGCCCCAGCATTTT CASSFRQGLNQPQHF TRBD1 TRBJ1-5 NA TRBV27
TGTGCCAGCAGTTACTACCGGAGCTCCTATAATTCACCCCTCCACTTT CASSYYRSSYNSPLHF NA TRBJ1-6 NA TRBV6-5
TGTGCCAGCAGCTGGGAGAAATCCCTCCACTTT CASSWEKSLHF NA TRBJ1-6 NA TRBV6-1
TGTGCCAGCAGCTTTGCAGGGGGTATCGGGGAGCTGTTTTTT CASSFAGGIGELFF TRBD1 TRBJ2-2 NA TRBV7-6
TGTGCCAGCAGCTTAGACTGGGGGCTATACAATGAGCAGTTCTTC CASSLDWGLYNEQFF NA TRBJ2-1 NA TRBV11-3